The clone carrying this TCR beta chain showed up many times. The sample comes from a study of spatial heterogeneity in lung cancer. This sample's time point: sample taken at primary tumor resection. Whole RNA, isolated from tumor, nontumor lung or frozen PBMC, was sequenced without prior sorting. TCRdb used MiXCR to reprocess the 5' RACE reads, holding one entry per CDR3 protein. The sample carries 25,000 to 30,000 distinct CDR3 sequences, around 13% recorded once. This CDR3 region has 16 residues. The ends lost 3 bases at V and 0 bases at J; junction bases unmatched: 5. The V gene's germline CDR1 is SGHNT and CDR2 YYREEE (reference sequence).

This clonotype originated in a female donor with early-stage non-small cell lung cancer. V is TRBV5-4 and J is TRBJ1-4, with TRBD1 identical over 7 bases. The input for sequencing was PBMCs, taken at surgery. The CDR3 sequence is CASSWDSYATNEKLFF. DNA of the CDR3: TGTGCCAGCAGCTGGGACAGTTATGCAACTAATGAAAAACTGTTTTTT.